Listed here is a single T cell receptor beta chain. This CDR3 comprises 14 residues. Germline V lookup: CDR1 KGHSH, CDR2 LQKENI. The V and J ends lost 6 bases and 4 bases, in that order; junction bases with no gene match: 5. This entry comes from a study of T cell changes during pregnancy in multiple sclerosis. Profiled with immunoSEQ multiplex PCR; TCRdb holds only in-frame clones, not every one. Among some 38,000 clones, approximately 94% were seen once, and the ten largest hold approximately 0.41%. The TCR was taken from a female donor with multiple sclerosis, enrolled in a pregnancy study. The specimen was CD4+ T cells from peripheral blood mononuclear cells, collected in the second trimester of pregnancy. The J gene is TRBJ2-3, the V gene TRBV18, with 9 bases aligning to TRBD1. The CDR3 loop reads CASSLTGGADTQYF. CDR3 nucleotide sequence: TGTGCCAGCTCCCTGACAGGGGGTGCAGATACGCAGTATTTT.